These 2 T cell receptor beta chains were sequenced from one sample in a study of blood T cell repertoires in COVID-19. Measured with immunoSEQ multiplex PCR; TCRdb has only the in-frame clones, and not every one. The data contain fewer than 250,000 clones, approximately 91% of them singletons. Sequenced: peripheral blood. The receptors shown here come from a woman aged 55-69 years with acute or convalescent COVID-19.

V gene TRBV10-1 combines with J gene TRBJ1-1; possibly TRBD1 for D (5 bases). The length of the CDR3 is 13 residues. V lost 6 bases and J 1 base, leaving 9 bases between the germline ends. The germline CDR1 and CDR2 sequences are WNHNN and SYGVQD (reference sequence). The CDR3 reads CASRRDWNTEAFF. CDR3 bases: TGCGCCAGCAGAAGGGACTGGAACACTGAAGCTTTCTTT.

The chain carries TRBV18 and TRBJ2-3; TRBD2 matches 14 bases. The V gene end was trimmed by 3 bases and the J gene end by 4 bases; junction bases not matched to a gene: 6. The CDR3 totals 17 residues. CDR1 and CDR2 (germline): KGHSH, LQKENI. CDR3 region: CASSPPGLAGAPDTQYF. The CDR3 DNA is TGTGCCAGCTCACCCCCGGGACTAGCGGGAGCCCCAGATACGCAGTATTTT.